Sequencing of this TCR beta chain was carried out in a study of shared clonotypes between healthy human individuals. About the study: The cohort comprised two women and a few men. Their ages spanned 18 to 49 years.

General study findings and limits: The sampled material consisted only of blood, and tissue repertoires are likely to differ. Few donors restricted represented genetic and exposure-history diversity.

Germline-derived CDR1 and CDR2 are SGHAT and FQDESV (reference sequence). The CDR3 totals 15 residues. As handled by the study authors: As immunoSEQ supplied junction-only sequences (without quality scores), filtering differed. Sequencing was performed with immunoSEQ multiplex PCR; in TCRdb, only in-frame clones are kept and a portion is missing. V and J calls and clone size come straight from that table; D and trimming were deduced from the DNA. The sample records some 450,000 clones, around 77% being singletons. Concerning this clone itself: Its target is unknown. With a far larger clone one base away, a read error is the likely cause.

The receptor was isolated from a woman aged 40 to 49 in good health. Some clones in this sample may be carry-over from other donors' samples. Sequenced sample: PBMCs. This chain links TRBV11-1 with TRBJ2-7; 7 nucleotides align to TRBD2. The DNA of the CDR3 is TGTGCCAGCAGCTTAGCAGTGACTAGCAGCTACGAGCGGTACTTC. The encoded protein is CASSLAVTSSYERYF.